This T cell receptor beta chain was documented in a study of PD-L1 blockade in urothelial cancer (dated by TCRdb to between 2016 and 2019). About the investigation overall: All patients started therapy in the mid-2010s and received atezolizumab 1,200 mg intravenously every 3 weeks. About 90% of the roughly 29 patients were males with bladder-origin urothelial cancer, and about 65% of the roughly 30 reported a prior smoking history. Patients had an ECOG performance status of 0 or 1 and had received between 0 and 3 prior chemotherapy regimens. Blood samples were analyzed at 3 weeks after treatment start (second dose) and at 6 weeks after treatment start. Blood samples yielded a median of around 150,000 T cells and around 80,000 unique TCRs, with median clonality 0.080. The study was an exploratory multi-omic analysis of somatic, immune and clinical correlates of response to PD-L1 blockade with atezolizumab in urothelial cancer. Pretreatment tumor samples and matched peripheral blood, collected serially before and after atezolizumab treatment, underwent TCR sequencing. Durable clinical benefit meant progression-free survival longer than 6 months, and TCR features were also tested against progression-free and overall survival. In the same patients, pretreatment tumors underwent whole exome sequencing and RNA sequencing in addition to TCR sequencing. Durable clinical benefit was achieved by nine patients but not by the remaining 20. Pretreatment blood TCR-seq was available for about 27 patients, at least one posttreatment blood collection was obtained for 25 or so patients, and tumor TCR-seq was available for 25 or so patients. Overall study results and their limits: Small sample size (n ≈ 28) and many exploratory analyses mean the results are intended to be hypothesis-generating. Improved progression-free and overall survival was associated with having pretreatment peripheral blood TCR clonality below the median. Patients with durable benefit showed greater expansion of tumor-associated TCR clones in peripheral blood 3 weeks after starting treatment (n = 22, p = 0.022).

Regarding this clone: Its antigen is still unknown. No much larger clone is present one base from it, and per-base qualities are unavailable.

Synthetic TCR analog templates were spiked into each PCR to estimate absolute template abundance from read counts. The immunoSEQ assay was used to amplify TCRbeta CDR3 regions from genomic DNA with bias-controlled V and J gene primers. Rearranged TCRbeta segments were sequenced at approximately 20X coverage. The original methods were these. Clustering was used to correct sequencing errors, and CDR3s were annotated against IMGT so that V, D and J genes could be assigned. Downstream analyses used only productive TCRbeta rearrangements, leaving out any out-of-frame or stop-codon sequences. Clonality was computed as one minus Shannon entropy normalized by the log of the number of unique productive sequences. Clones differing between time points or between blood and tumor were identified by Fisher's exact test with Benjamini-Hochberg correction at adjusted p below 0.01. TCRdb re-hosts the immuneACCESS table, in-frame sequences only. Its copies lack some clones; in the studies checked, an unresolved V gene accounts for under half of them, and the cause for the rest is not known. Clonal size and the V and J genes are those of that table, whereas D and trimming came from the DNA. This sample has under 60,000 clones in its table, and around 88% of those were observed once. Roughly a tenth of the sample is held by the ten biggest clonotypes.

CDR3 length: 14 amino acids, cysteine to phenylalanine. Only the CDR3 DNA is retained, 42 bases long and in frame from the first base. Taken from the germline V gene, the CDR1 and CDR2 loops are SGHDT and YYEEEE. V is cut by 1 base and J by 0 bases, and the space between the germline ends is 5 bases. What this sample's time point label stands for: peripheral blood 6 weeks after treatment start. The cohort comprised 30 or so patients with locally advanced or metastatic urothelial carcinoma treated at Memorial Sloan Kettering on a trial protocol. Peripheral blood mononuclear cells were collected pretreatment and during treatment, at between 1 and 8 total time points per patient. The Qiagen DNeasy Blood extraction kit was used to purify genomic DNA from total PBMCs and from tumor samples. Collected pretreatment and during treatment, PBMCs were isolated and stored as previously described.

This clonotype was obtained from a man in his 60s with urothelial cancer. The sample here was PBMCs, taken around atezolizumab (anti-PD-L1) treatment. The V gene is TRBV5-6 and the J gene is TRBJ1-3; confidence is insufficient to name the D gene. The bases are TGTGCCAGCAGCTTGACAGCCTCTGGAAACACCATATATTTT. Its protein is CASSLTASGNTIYF.